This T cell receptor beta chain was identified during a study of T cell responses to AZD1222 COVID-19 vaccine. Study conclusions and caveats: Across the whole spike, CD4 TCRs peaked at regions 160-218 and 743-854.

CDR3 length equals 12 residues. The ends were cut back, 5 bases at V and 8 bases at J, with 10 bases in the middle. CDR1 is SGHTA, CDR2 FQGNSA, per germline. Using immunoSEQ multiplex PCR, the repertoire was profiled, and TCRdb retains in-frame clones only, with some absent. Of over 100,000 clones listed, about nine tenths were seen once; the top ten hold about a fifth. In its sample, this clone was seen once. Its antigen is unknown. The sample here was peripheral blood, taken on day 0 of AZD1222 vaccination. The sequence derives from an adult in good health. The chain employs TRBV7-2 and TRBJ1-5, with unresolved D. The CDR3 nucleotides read TGTGCCAGCAGCCCCCCCGGGAAGCCCCAGCATTTT. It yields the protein CASSPPGKPQHF.